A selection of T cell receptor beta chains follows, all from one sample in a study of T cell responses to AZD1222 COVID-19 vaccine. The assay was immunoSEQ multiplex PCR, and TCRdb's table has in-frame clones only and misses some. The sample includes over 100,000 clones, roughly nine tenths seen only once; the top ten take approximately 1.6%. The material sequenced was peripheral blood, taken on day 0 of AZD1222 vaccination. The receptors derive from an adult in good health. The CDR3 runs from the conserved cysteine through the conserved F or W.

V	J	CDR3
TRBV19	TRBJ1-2	CASRGGGQGAGGYTF
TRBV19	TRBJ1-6	CASSIGDLSQPLHF
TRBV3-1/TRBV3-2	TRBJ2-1	CASSQILAANNEQFF
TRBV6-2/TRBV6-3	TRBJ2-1	CASTPPSHEQFF
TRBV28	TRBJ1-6	CASSFTADNSPLHF
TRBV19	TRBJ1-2	CASSMGVAGGGYGYTF
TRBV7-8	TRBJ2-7	CASSLVSWSSGSREQYF
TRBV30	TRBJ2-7	CAWSVLGGVGEQYF
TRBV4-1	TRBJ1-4	CASSQDEVLNEKLFF
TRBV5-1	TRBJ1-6	CASSSDSYNSPLHF
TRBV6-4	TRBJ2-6	CASTTTGDGANVLTF
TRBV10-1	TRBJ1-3	CASRPEGGCGNTIYF
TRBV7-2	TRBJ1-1	CASSWRDRVYADTEAFF
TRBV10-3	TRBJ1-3	CAISGQGAGSGNTIYF
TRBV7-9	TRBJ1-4	CASSLMGGSEKLFF
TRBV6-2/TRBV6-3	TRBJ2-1	CASSYPRETSGNYNEQFF
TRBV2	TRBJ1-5	CASSDYPTGNQPQHF
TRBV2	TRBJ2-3	CASSPPFTDTQYF
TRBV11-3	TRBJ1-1	CASSLLPAGSEAFF
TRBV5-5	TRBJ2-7	CASSLGWVAGPYEQYF
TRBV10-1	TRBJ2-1	CASSTGTSGTGNEQFF
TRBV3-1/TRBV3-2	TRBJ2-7	CASSRGTLYEQYF
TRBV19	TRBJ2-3	CASLHSAGGKADTQYF
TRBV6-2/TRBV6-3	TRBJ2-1	CASRPSDGQGATEQFF
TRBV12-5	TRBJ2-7	CASGFRAGEGEQYF
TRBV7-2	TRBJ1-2	CASSPARQGAEGYTF